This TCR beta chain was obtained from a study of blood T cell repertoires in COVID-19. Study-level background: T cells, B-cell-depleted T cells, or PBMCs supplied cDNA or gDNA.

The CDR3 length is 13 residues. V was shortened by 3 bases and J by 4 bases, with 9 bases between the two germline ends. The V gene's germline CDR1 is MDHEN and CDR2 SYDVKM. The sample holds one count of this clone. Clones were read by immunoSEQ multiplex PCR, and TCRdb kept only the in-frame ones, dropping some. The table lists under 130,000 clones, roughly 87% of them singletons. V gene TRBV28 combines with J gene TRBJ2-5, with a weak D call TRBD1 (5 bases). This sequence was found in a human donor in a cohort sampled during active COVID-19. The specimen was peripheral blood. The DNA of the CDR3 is TGTGCCAGCAGTTTTCAGGGATCAGAGACCCAGTACTTC. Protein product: CASSFQGSETQYF.